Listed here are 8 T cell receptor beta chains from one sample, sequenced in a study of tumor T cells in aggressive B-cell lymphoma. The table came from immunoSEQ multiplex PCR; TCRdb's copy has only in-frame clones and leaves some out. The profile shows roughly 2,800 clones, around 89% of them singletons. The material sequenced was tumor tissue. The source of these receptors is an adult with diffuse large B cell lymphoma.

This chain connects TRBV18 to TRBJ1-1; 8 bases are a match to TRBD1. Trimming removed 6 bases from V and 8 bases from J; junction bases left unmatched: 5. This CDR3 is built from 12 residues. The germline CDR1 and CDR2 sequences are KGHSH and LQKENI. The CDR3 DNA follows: TGTGCCAGCTCCGGGACAGGCTTGGAAGCTTTCTTT. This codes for CASSGTGLEAFF.

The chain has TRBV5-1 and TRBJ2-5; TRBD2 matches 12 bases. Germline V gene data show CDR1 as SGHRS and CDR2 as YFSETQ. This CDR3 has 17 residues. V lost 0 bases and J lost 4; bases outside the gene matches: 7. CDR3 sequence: CASSLEGLAGGIETQYF. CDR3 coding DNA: TGCGCCAGCAGCTTGGAGGGGCTAGCGGGAGGGATAGAGACCCAGTACTTC.

The CDR3 sequence is CASSDPSGTGGIMNTEAFF. The CDR3 nucleotides read TGTGCCAGCAGTGACCCCTCCGGGACAGGGGGAATCATGAACACTGAAGCTTTCTTT. The J gene is TRBJ1-1, the V gene TRBV6-1; 11 bases are shared with TRBD1. Germline V gives CDR1 MNHNS, CDR2 SASEGT. This CDR3 region has 19 residues. The V segment lost 3 bases and the J segment 0 bases; nucleotides outside the gene matches: 12.

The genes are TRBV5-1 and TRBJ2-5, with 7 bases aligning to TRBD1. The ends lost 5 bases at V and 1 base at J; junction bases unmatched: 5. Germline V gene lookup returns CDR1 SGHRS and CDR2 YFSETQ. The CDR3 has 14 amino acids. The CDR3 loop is CASRTGTAQETQYF. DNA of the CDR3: TGCGCCAGCAGAACCGGGACAGCCCAAGAGACCCAGTACTTC.

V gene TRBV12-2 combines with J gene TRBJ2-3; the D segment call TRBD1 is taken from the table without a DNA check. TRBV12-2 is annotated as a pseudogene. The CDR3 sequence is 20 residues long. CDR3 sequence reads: CASRLAGPAGTGVPTDTQYF. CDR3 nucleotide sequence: TGTGCAAGTCGCTTAGCCGGGCCGGCCGGGACAGGGGTCCCCACAGATACGCAGTATTTT.

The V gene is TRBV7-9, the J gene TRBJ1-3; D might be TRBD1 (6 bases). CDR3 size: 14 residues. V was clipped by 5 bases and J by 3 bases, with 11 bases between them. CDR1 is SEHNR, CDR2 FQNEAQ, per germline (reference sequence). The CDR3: CASSLGHYGNTIYF. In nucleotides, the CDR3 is TGTGCCAGCAGCCTGGGACATTATGGAAACACCATATATTTT.

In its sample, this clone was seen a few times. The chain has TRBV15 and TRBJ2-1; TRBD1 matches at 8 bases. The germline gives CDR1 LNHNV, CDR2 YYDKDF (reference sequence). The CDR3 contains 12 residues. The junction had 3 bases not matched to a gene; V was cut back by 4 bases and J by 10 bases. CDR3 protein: CATSTWDREQFF. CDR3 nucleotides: TGTGCCACCAGCACCTGGGACAGGGAGCAGTTCTTC.

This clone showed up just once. CDR3 in amino acids: CASRSGLNTGELFF. CDR3 nucleotide sequence: TGCGCCAGCAGAAGCGGTTTAAACACCGGGGAGCTGTTTTTT. This chain joins TRBV5-1 and TRBJ2-2; possible D gene TRBD2, 5 bases. The CDR3 consists of 14 residues. Germline values: CDR1 SGHRS, CDR2 YFSETQ. Trimming took off 5 bases at V and 2 bases at J, with 10 bases between the two ends.